This T cell receptor beta chain comes out of a study of T cell clonotyping in hematopoietic cell transplantation. Samples: about 28 days before transplant, then days 30, 100 and 180 after. This table comes from immunoSEQ multiplex PCR, and its TCRdb copy is limited to in-frame clones, with some not included. This sample yields 6,000 or so clones, of which about 73% are seen a single time; 30% to 40% belongs to the top ten. J was trimmed by 0 bases and V by 3 bases; bases with no gene match: 9. The CDR3 consists of 19 residues. Looked up from germline, CDR1 is SGHRS and CDR2 is YFSETQ. The chain is built from TRBV5-1 and TRBJ2-1, with 13 bases aligning to TRBD2. The receptor was derived from a male patient aged 70-79 years who had an allogeneic stem cell transplant from an unrelated donor, so T cells may come from the graft donor. Some clones in this sample may be carry-over from other donors' samples. Sequencing used peripheral blood mononuclear cells, obtained 180 days after allogeneic stem cell transplant. The CDR3 sequence: CASSSIPGLAGNSYNEQFF. The CDR3 bases are TGCGCCAGCAGCTCAATACCGGGACTAGCGGGAAACTCCTACAATGAGCAGTTCTTC. The full variable domain, completed using reference TRBV5-1 and TRBJ2-1, is KAGVTQTPRYLIKTRGQQVTLSCSPISGHRSVSWYQQTPGQGLQFLFEYFSETQRNKGNFPGRFSGRQFSNSRSEMNVSTLELGDSALYLCASSSIPGLAGNSYNEQFFGPGTRLTVL.